Following are 18 T cell receptor beta chains from one sample sequenced in a study of tumor and adjacent non-tumor tissue in lung cancer. The library came from three nested PCR rounds adapted from ARM-PCR protocols. TCRdb recomputed calls from the multiplex PCR reads with MiXCR, one row per CDR3 protein. The sample holds 200,000 to 250,000 distinct CDR3 sequences, 71% seen once. No cell sorting was done before RNA was extracted from the tissue. What was sequenced was lung tumor tissue. The receptor set was obtained from a man aged 55 to 70 with non-small cell lung cancer.

On this clonotype: A clone one base away is much larger, so this may be a read error. The chain links TRBV20-1 to TRBJ1-6; D call uncertain. The CDR3 totals 15 residues. CDR1 DFQATT and CDR2 SNEGSKA come from the germline V gene (reference sequence). The CDR3 DNA sequence: TGCAGTGCTAGGGCTCCCGGCACCTATAATCCACCCCTCCACTTT. Its translation is CSARAPGTYNPPLHF.

This clonotype was recorded only once. One junction end does not reproduce the germline sequence, and a read error may be involved. The J gene is TRBJ2-1, the V gene TRBV5-4; weak D call: TRBD1 (5 bases). Germline lookup yields CDR1 SGHNT and CDR2 YYREEE (reference sequence). CDR3 size: 15 residues. The CDR3: CATSTPRVSDNEQFF. The CDR3 region has the DNA TGTGCCACCAGCACCCCCAGGGTTTCCGACAATGAGCAGTTCTTC.

The chain has TRBV29-1 and TRBJ1-1; D may be TRBD1 (6 bases). CDR1 is SQVTM and CDR2 is ANQGSEA in the germline V gene. This CDR3 has 12 amino acids. CDR3 in amino acids: CTARPGATEAFF. The CDR3 DNA is TGCACCGCCCGACCGGGGGCCACTGAAGCTTTCTTT.

In its sample, this clonotype was seen once. The germline gene is not matched at one end of the junction; a read error may be the cause. V is TRBV20-1 and J is TRBJ2-2; 7 bases align to TRBD2. The CDR3 loop spans 15 amino acids. From germline, CDR1 is DFQATT and CDR2 SNEGSKA (reference sequence). This CDR3 is CSARERGIGTGELFF. In DNA, the CDR3 is TGCAGTGCTAGAGAGCGGGGGATTGGTACCGGTGAGCTGTTTTTT.

In the case of this clonotype: This may be a read error: a much more frequent sequence differs by one nucleotide. The chain employs TRBV6-2 or TRBV6-3 and TRBJ2-7, with D possibly being TRBD2 (6 bases). The CDR3 has 14 amino acids. Germline V lookup: CDR1 MNHEY, CDR2 SVGEGT. CDR3 loop: CASMGDSISYERYF. The CDR3 DNA reads as TGTGCCAGCATGGGGGACTCCATCTCCTACGAGCGGTACTTC.

Concerning this clonotype: Sequence at one end of the junction differs from germline and may be a read error. The gene calls are TRBV6-6 and TRBJ2-5; D is perhaps TRBD2 (6 bases). The CDR3 has 15 residues. Per germline, CDR1 MNHNY and CDR2 SVGAGI (reference sequence). The CDR3 sequence is CARSLSPTPGGTQYF. The CDR3, as DNA: TGTGCCAGAAGTTTGTCCCCAACCCCCGGGGGGACCCAGTACTTC.

With respect to this clonotype: The junction differs from germline at one of its ends, possibly a read error. V and J are TRBV11-2 and TRBJ1-1, with D possibly matching TRBD1 (6 bases). The CDR3 covers 13 residues. CDR1 SGHAT and CDR2 FQNNGV come from the germline V gene. This CDR3 reads CTSIAQGGTEAFF. In nucleotides, the CDR3 is TGTACCAGCATCGCACAGGGAGGCACTGAAGCTTTCTTT.

This clonotype was counted a single time. A much larger clone differs from this one at a single base, so this may be a read error. The chain links TRBV6-2 or TRBV6-3 to TRBJ2-3; a weak D match, TRBD2 (5 bases). CDR3 size: 16 residues. CDR1 is MNHEY and CDR2 is SVGEGT in the germline V gene. CDR3: CASSYPAGKGTYTQYF. The CDR3 nucleotides read TGTGCCAGCAGTTACCCGGCCGGGAAAGGCACATATACGCAGTATTTT.

The chain joins TRBV4-1 to TRBJ2-1, with D tentatively TRBD1 (7 bases). Trimming stripped 0 bases from V and 4 bases from J, with 13 bases between. Germline CDR1 and CDR2: MGHRA and YSYEKL. The length of the CDR3 is 16 residues. The CDR3 region has the DNA TGCGCCAGCAGCCAAGATGACTCAGGGGGGTACAATGAGCAGTTCTTC. It yields the protein CASSQDDSGGYNEQFF.

This clonotype was counted a single time. One junction end does not reproduce the germline sequence, and a read error may be involved. The V gene is TRBV11-3, the J gene TRBJ1-2, with D maybe TRBD1 (5 bases). The CDR3 is made up of 13 amino acids. Germline CDR1 reads SGHNT; CDR2 reads YENEEA. CDR3 amino acids: CATGDRTLYGYTF. CDR3 bases: TGTGCCACCGGGGACCGGACCCTCTATGGCTACACATTC.

Notes on this clonotype: The CDR3 ends on some other residue instead of the conserved phenylalanine or tryptophan, so this is likely a read error. The chain has TRBV5-4 and TRBJ2-3, with D maybe TRBD2 (5 bases). V dropped 0 bases and J dropped 4 bases, with 15 bases sitting between them. This CDR3 region has 16 residues. Per germline, CDR1 SGHNT and CDR2 YYREEE (reference sequence). CDR3 nucleotide sequence: TGTGCCAGCAGCTTGGAGCTTGCGGGTATGGCAGATACGCAGTATTTA. Translated: CASSLELAGMADTQYL.

This clonotype came up once. The CDR3 end shows no conserved phenylalanine or tryptophan, and so a read error is likely. The chain links TRBV29-1 to TRBJ1-1; D perhaps matches TRBD1 (6 bases). V shed 3 bases and J shed 5 bases, with 7 bases lying between them. The CDR3 contains 11 residues. CDR1 is SQVTM and CDR2 is ANQGSEA in the germline V gene. CDR3 DNA: TGCAGCGTTGAGCAGGGGACTGAAGCTTTCATT. Amino acid sequence: CSVEQGTEAFI.

The V and J genes are TRBV7-9 and TRBJ2-2; 9 bases align to TRBD1. The CDR3 is 16 residues long. Germline loops: CDR1 SEHNR, CDR2 FQNEAQ (reference sequence). J gave up 4 bases and V 5 bases, and 8 bases lay outside the gene matches. CDR3 sequence (DNA): TGTGCCAGCAGCGCGCTGGAACAGGGGGCCACCGGGGAGCTGTTTTTT. This translates into CASSALEQGATGELFF.

Concerning this clonotype: The junction shows a germline mismatch at one end, possibly a read error. V is TRBV6-2 or TRBV6-3 and J is TRBJ2-7; D gene ambiguous. Germline values: CDR1 MNHEY, CDR2 SVGEGT. The CDR3 is 12 residues long. The CDR3 loop is CVSSYSSYEQYF. CDR3 bases: TGCGTCAGCAGTTACTCGAGCTACGAGCAGTACTTC.

In regard to this clonotype: At one of its ends the junction is not consistent with the germline gene, which may arise from a read error. The chain uses TRBV4-2 and TRBJ1-1; D possibly corresponds to TRBD1 (5 bases). This CDR3 is built from 14 residues. Germline assignment: CDR1 LGHNA and CDR2 YNFKEQ. The DNA for the CDR3 is TGTGCCAACAGCCAACGGGGGGGAAACACTGAAGCTTTCTTT. Its translation: CANSQRGGNTEAFF.

The chain combines TRBV29-1 with TRBJ2-1, with 12 bases identical to TRBD2. The CDR3 consists of 16 residues. Germline values: CDR1 SQVTM, CDR2 ANQGSEA. The DNA of the CDR3 is TGCAGGCTTGAAGGGATACTAGCGGGGGGAATGGATGAGCAGTTCTTC. As protein: CRLEGILAGGMDEQFF.

Of note for this clonotype: Being one base from a much bigger clone, this may be a read error. The J gene is TRBJ1-4, the V gene TRBV20-1; perhaps TRBD1 as D (5 bases). The V end was cut by 1 base, the J end by 6 bases, with 12 bases between. Per germline, CDR1 DFQATT and CDR2 SNEGSKA (reference sequence). The CDR3 spans 14 residues. In DNA, the CDR3 is TGCAGTGCTAGAGGTCCAGGGAGGGATGAAAAACTGTTTTTT. It encodes CSARGPGRDEKLFF.

This sequence joins TRBV4-1 and TRBJ2-5; the match to TRBD1 covers 7 bases. Losses at the gene ends were 9 bases for V and 1 base for J; bases not matched to a gene: 14. Per the germline V gene, CDR1 is MGHRA and CDR2 is YSYEKL. CDR3 size: 16 residues. CDR3 protein: CASGRKQTGIQETQYF. DNA of the CDR3: TGCGCCAGTGGCCGCAAGCAGACAGGGATCCAAGAGACCCAGTACTTC.